This is a list of T cell receptor beta chains from one sample in a study of CD8 T cells in Susac syndrome. TCRdb itself ran the immunoSEQ multiplex PCR reads through MiXCR, one entry per CDR3 protein. The sample shows fewer than 200,000 distinct CDR3 sequences, approximately 96% of them seen only once. Sequences were obtained from CD8+ T cells from PBMCs. These receptors were taken from a human donor with multiple sclerosis. The CDR3 runs from the conserved cysteine through the conserved F or W. D genes are given only for firm matches. The size of a clone is reported for some rows only, either as once, few or many, or as a class for expanded clones.

j_call | d_call | clone_size | v_call | cdr3_nt | cdr3_aa
TRBJ1-2 | NA | NA | TRBV9 | TGTGCCAGCAGCCCGGGACACTACCCGGTAGAAGATGGCTACACCTTC | CASSPGHYPVEDGYTF
TRBJ2-5 | NA | NA | TRBV20-1 | TGCAGTGCTAGAGACAGGGGTCAAGAGACCCAGTACTTC | CSARDRGQETQYF
TRBJ2-5 | TRBD1 | NA | TRBV11-2 | TGTGCCAGCAGCTCCGACAGGGACCAAGAGACCCAGTACTTC | CASSSDRDQETQYF
TRBJ2-1 | NA | few | TRBV9 | TGTGCCAGCGGGCCGGCTTACAATGAGCAGTTCTTC | CASGPAYNEQFF
TRBJ2-2 | NA | NA | TRBV5-1 | TGCGCCAGCAGCTTTTCAGCGGAGCCACCCCCCGGGGAGCTGTTTTTT | CASSFSAEPPPGELFF
TRBJ1-2 | NA | NA | TRBV12-3/TRBV12-4 | TGTGCCAGCAGTTCCCCGACAGGTTTAATGTATGGCTACACCTTC | CASSSPTGLMYGYTF
TRBJ2-5 | NA | NA | TRBV15 | TGTGCCACCAGCAGAGATCAAAGGGCGCAAGAGACCCAGTACTTC | CATSRDQRAQETQYF
TRBJ2-6 | NA | NA | TRBV27 | TGTGCCAGCACCCCCCTGGCGGGACTCCGCTCTGGGGCCAACGTCCTGACTTTC | CASTPLAGLRSGANVLTF
TRBJ2-3 | TRBD2 | once | TRBV12-3/TRBV12-4 | TGTGCCAGCAGTTTACCTAGCGGGGGGACAGATACGCAGTATTTT | CASSLPSGGTDTQYF
TRBJ1-2 | NA | NA | TRBV11-2 | TGTGCCAGCAGCTCTCGAGGTTACGGCTACACCTTC | CASSSRGYGYTF
TRBJ1-2 | NA | once | TRBV29-1 | TGCAGCGTTGGGGACCGGGAGGGCTACACCTTC | CSVGDREGYTF
TRBJ2-7 | NA | NA | TRBV29-1 | TGCAGCGTGGCATCGGGGGACTACGAGCAGTACTTC | CSVASGDYEQYF
TRBJ1-2 | TRBD1 | NA | TRBV29-1 | TGCAGCGTTGTTCCGCTCGGGACAGCTGAGATCTATGGCTACACCTTC | CSVVPLGTAEIYGYTF
TRBJ1-1 | NA | NA | TRBV20-1 | TGCAGTGCTAGAGTCCCGACGTCTATTGAAGCTTTCTTT | CSARVPTSIEAFF
TRBJ1-2 | NA | NA | TRBV4-2 | TGTGCCAGCAGCCAAGAAGAGGGTGCCAGGCAGTATGGCTACACCTTC | CASSQEEGARQYGYTF
TRBJ2-3 | TRBD2 | NA | TRBV6-5 | TGTGCCAGCAGTTACTCGATGGAAGGACTAGAGGATACGCAGTATTTT | CASSYSMEGLEDTQYF
TRBJ2-7 | NA | NA | TRBV28 | TGTGCCAGCAGAAAACTTGACAGCTACGAGCAGTACTTC | CASRKLDSYEQYF
TRBJ2-1 | NA | NA | TRBV24-1 | TGTGCCACCAGTGACCGGAACGATCCAATTTATGAGCAGTTCTTC | CATSDRNDPIYEQFF
TRBJ2-1 | NA | NA | TRBV11-2 | TGTGCCAGCAGGTTATGGGAGGGGGACGGTTTGGGTGAGCAGTTCTTC | CASRLWEGDGLGEQFF
TRBJ1-5 | NA | once | TRBV4-1 | TGCGCCAGCAGCCAAGGGAGGGCAGTACTTAGCAATCAGCCCCAGCATTTT | CASSQGRAVLSNQPQHF
TRBJ2-7 | NA | NA | TRBV28 | TGTGCCAGCACCGTCGATCCCTACGAGCAGTACTTC | CASTVDPYEQYF
TRBJ2-7 | TRBD2 | NA | TRBV30 | TGTGCCTGGAGTGCCGCGATACTAGCGGGAGCCCACGGAGAGCAGTACTTC | CAWSAAILAGAHGEQYF
TRBJ1-1 | NA | NA | TRBV25-1 | TGTGCCAGCAGTGAAAACACAGGGTGGGACACTGAAGCTTTCTTT | CASSENTGWDTEAFF
TRBJ2-1 | TRBD2 | NA | TRBV27 | TGTGCCAGCGGCATAGCGGGAGCCTACAATGAGCAGTTCTTC | CASGIAGAYNEQFF
TRBJ2-7 | NA | NA | TRBV28 | TGTGCCAGCAGTCCCTTGGGGCGCTACGAGCAGTACTTC | CASSPLGRYEQYF
TRBJ2-3 | NA | once | TRBV9 | TGTGCCAGCAGCCCCCCAACACGGCCACAATCGGGCGATACGCAGTATTTT | CASSPPTRPQSGDTQYF
TRBJ2-7 | TRBD1 | NA | TRBV11-2 | TGTGCCAGCAGCTCCAGGACAGGGGCCTACGAGCAGTACTTC | CASSSRTGAYEQYF
TRBJ1-2 | NA | many | TRBV27 | TGTGCCAGTTCCCCCGGGTATGGCTACACCTTC | CASSPGYGYTF
TRBJ2-7 | NA | few | TRBV28 | TGTGCCAGCAGTTTAGGGATTTCCTACGAGCAGTACTTC | CASSLGISYEQYF
TRBJ2-7 | NA | NA | TRBV4-2 | TGTGCCAGCAGCCCAGACCCAGGGCACTACGAGCAGTACTTC | CASSPDPGHYEQYF
TRBJ2-3 | TRBD2 | NA | TRBV7-9 | TGTGCCAGCAGCCGCCCAGGCACTAGCGGGAGGGCCACAGATACGCAGTATTTT | CASSRPGTSGRATDTQYF
TRBJ2-5 | TRBD2 | once | TRBV6-5 | TGTGCCAGCAGTCTCGGGGGGGTTGGTGGGGAGACCCAGTACTTC | CASSLGGVGGETQYF
TRBJ2-5 | TRBD2 | NA | TRBV3-1 | TGTGCCAGCAGCCAAGATTGGGCGGGAGTTTCCCAGTACTTC | CASSQDWAGVSQYF